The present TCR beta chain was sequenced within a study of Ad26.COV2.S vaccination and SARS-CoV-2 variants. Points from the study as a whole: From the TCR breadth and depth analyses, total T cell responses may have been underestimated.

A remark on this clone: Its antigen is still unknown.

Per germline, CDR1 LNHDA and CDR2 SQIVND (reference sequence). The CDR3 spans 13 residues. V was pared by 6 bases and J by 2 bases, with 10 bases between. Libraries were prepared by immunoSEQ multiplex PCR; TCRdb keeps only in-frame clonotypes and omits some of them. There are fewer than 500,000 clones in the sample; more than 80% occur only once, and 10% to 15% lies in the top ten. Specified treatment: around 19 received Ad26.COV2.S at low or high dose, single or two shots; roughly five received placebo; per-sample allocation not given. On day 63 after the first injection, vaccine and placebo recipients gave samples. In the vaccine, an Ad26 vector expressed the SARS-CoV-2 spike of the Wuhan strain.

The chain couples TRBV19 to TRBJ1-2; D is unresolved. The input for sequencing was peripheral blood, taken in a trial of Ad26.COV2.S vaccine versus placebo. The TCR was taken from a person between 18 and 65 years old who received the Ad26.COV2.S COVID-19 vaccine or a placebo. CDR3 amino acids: CASRKAENYGYTF. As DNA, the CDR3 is TGTGCCAGTAGAAAAGCCGAGAACTATGGCTACACCTTC.